This T cell receptor (beta chain) was captured in a study of blood T cells in healthy people across ages. CDR1 and CDR2 (germline): MDHEN, SYDVKM. The CDR3 covers 16 residues. V lost 4 bases, J lost 2 bases, and 15 bases lay in between. Alongside a J-beta primer mix, a sample-barcoded 5' primer served in a second PCR lasting about 7 to 12 cycles. TCRdb re-analysed the 5' RACE reads in MiXCR, keeping a single row per CDR3 protein. The sample has around 700,000 distinct CDR3 sequences, roughly 25% seen once. The sample was also reused in another study, on T cells of mothers and their children.

Sequencing was performed on blood. The chain couples TRBV28 to TRBJ1-5; D is unclear. The clonotype comes from a boy aged 5 to 17 in good health. CDR3 in DNA: TGTGCCAGCAGTTCCCCGTCGAATACTGGCAATCAGCCCCAGCATTTT. It yields the protein CASSSPSNTGNQPQHF. Drawing the rest from reference TRBV28 and TRBJ1-5, the complete variable domain is DVKVTQSSRYLVKRTGEKVFLECVQDMDHENMFWYRQDPGLGLRLIYFSYDVKMKEKGDIPEGYSVSREKKERFSLILESASTNQTSMYLCASSSPSNTGNQPQHFGDGTRLSIL.